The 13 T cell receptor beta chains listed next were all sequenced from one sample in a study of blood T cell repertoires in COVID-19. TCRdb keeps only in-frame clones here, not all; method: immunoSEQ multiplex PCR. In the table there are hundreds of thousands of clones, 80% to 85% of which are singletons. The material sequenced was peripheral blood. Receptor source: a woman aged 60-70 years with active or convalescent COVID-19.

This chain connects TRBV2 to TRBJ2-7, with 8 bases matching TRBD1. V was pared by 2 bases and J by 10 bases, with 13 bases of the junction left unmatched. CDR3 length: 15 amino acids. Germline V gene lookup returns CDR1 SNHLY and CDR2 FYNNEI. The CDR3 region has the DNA TGTGCCAGCAGTGAAAGTTTGGACAGGGTACCGAGACAGTACTTC. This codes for CASSESLDRVPRQYF.

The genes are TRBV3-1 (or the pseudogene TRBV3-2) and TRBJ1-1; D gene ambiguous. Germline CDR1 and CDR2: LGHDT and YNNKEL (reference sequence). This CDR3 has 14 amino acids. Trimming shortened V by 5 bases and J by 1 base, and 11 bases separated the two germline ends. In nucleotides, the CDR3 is TGTGCCAGCAGCTCCCGGCCGGGGAACACTGAAGCTTTCTTT. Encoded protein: CASSSRPGNTEAFF.

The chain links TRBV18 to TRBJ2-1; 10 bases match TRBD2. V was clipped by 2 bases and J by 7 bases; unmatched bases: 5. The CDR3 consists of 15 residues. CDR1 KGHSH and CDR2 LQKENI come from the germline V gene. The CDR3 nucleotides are TGTGCCAGCTCACCAGGAGCGGGGGGGCGGAATGAGCAGTTCTTC. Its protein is CASSPGAGGRNEQFF.

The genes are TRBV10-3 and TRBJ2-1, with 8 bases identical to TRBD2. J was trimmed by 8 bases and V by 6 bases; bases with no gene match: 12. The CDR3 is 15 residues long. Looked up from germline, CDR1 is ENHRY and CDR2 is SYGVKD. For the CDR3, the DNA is TGTGCCATCAGGCAGGGTGCGGGGGGTTGGGATGAGCAGTTCTTC. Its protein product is CAIRQGAGGWDEQFF.

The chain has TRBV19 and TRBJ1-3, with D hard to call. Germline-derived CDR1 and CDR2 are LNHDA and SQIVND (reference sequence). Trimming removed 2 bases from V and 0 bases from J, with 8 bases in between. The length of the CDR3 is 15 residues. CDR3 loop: CASSIRRSSGNTIYF. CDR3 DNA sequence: TGTGCCAGTAGTATAAGAAGGAGCTCTGGAAACACCATATATTTT.

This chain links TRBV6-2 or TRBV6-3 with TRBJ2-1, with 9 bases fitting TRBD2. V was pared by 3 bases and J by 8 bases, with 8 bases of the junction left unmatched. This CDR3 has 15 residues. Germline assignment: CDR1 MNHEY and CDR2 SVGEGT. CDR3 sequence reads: CASSYEAGGRDEQFF. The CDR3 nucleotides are TGTGCCAGCAGTTATGAAGCGGGGGGTAGGGATGAGCAGTTCTTC.

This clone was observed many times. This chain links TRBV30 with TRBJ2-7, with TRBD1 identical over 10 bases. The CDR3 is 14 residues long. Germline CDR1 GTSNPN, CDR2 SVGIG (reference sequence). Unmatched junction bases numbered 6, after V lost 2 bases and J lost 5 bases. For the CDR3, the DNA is TGTGCCTGGAGTAGGACAGGGGGAGGCCACGAGCAGTACTTC. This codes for CAWSRTGGGHEQYF.

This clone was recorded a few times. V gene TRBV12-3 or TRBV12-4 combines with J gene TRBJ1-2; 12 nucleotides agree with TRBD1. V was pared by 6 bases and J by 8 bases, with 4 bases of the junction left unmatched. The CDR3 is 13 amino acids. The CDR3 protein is CASRGQGAGGYTF. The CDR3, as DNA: TGTGCCAGCAGGGGACAGGGGGCGGGAGGCTACACCTTC.

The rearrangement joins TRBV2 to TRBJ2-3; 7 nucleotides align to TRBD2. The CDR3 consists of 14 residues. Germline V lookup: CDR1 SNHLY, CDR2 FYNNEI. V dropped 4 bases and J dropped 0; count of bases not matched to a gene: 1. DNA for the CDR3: TGTGCCAGCAGTGTGGGGGGGAGCACAGATACGCAGTATTTT. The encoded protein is CASSVGGSTDTQYF.

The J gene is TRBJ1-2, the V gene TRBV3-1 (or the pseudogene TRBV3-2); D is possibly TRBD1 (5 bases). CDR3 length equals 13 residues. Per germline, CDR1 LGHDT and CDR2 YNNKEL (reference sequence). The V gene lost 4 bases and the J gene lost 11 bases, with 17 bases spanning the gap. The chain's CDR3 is CASSPSAGPGYTF. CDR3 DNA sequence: TGTGCCAGCAGCCCTTCAGCGGGGCCGGGGTACACCTTC.

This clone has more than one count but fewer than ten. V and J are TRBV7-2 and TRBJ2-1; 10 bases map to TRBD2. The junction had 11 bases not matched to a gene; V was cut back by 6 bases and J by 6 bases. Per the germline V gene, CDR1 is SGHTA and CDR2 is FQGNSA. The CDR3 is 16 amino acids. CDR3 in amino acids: CASSSDQERGGNEQFF. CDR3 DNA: TGTGCCAGCAGTTCAGACCAGGAGCGGGGGGGCAATGAGCAGTTCTTC.

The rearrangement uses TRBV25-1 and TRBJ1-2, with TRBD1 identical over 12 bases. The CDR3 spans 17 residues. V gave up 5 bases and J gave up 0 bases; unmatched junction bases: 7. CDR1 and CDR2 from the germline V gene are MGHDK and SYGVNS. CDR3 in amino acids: CASSHAGTGGSNYGYTF. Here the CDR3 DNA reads TGTGCCAGCAGTCACGCCGGGACAGGGGGCTCTAACTATGGCTACACCTTC.

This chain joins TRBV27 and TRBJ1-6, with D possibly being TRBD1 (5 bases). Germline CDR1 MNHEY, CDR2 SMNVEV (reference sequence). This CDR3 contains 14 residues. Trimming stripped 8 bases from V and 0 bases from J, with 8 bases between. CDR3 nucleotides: TGTGCCAGCGGGGGGGACTCCTATAATTCACCCCTCCACTTT. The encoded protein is CASGGDSYNSPLHF.